This TCR beta chain was identified in a study of Ad26.COV2.S vaccination and SARS-CoV-2 variants. As to treatment: some 20 received Ad26.COV2.S at low or high dose, single or two shots; a few received placebo; per-sample allocation not given. The study sampled participants on day 63 after the first vaccine or placebo injection. Germline V CDR1 and CDR2: GTSNPN, SVGIG (reference sequence). Trimming took 0 bases from V and 1 from J, leaving 4 bases between them. The CDR3 runs 13 residues. As for this clone: Other DNA variants within this sample encode the same CDR3.

Clones were sequenced by immunoSEQ multiplex PCR, and TCRdb holds only the in-frame ones, with some missing. Here the sample spans 350,000 to 400,000 clones, 89% being singletons. The chain uses TRBV30 and TRBJ1-5; D is undetermined. This material consisted of peripheral blood, taken in a trial of Ad26.COV2.S vaccine versus placebo. This TCR derives from a person aged 18-60 years who received the Ad26.COV2.S COVID-19 vaccine or a placebo. CDR3 sequence reads: CAWSVLSNQPQHF. CDR3 DNA: TGTGCCTGGAGTGTACTAAGCAATCAGCCCCAGCATTTT.